This T cell receptor (beta chain) was captured by sequencing in a study of blood T cells in healthy people across ages (dated by TCRdb to the mid-2010s). As for the study more broadly: In model experiments, roughly one uniquely barcoded TCR beta cDNA molecule per two T cells was captured by template switching. Two additional independent replicas of 1 million unique cDNA reads from the same blood draw were analyzed for two donors (one aged 18 to 30 and one aged 80 or older). Four age groups were formed from the donors: young (average 16 years), middle-aged (around 40), aged (about 68) and long-lived (around 80). Donors of different ages were randomly distributed across sequencing lanes to avoid experimental bias. Age-related changes in TCR beta repertoire diversity were measured in the study by deep sequencing normalized with unique cDNA molecular identifiers.

This clonotype was seen many times. Its antigen is not yet known. Per-base qualities were not stored, and no clone one base away is much larger. Systemically healthy Caucasian individuals from Russia, roughly 40 in total and aged about 6 to 100 years, were included as donors. Each donor gave 8 to 10 milliliters of peripheral blood, drawn into EDTA-treated Vacutainer tubes. PBMCs were isolated by Ficoll-Paque density-gradient centrifugation, with at least 6 million obtained per sample. Trizol reagent was used to extract total RNA from the PBMCs, yielding at least 6 micrograms per sample. For every donor, flow cytometry on a PBMC aliquot measured the percentage of naive CD45RAhigh/CD27high T cells. The method was 5' RACE. These reads were obtained on an Illumina HiSeq 2500. A second PCR of about 7 to 12 cycles was performed with a sample-barcoded 5' primer and a J-beta primer mix. Each TCR beta cDNA molecule received a unique molecular identifier from a template-switch 5' adaptor carrying 12 random nucleotides. Each sample yielded at least 2.5 million CDR3-containing paired-end reads. First-strand cDNA was synthesized from all RNA with the Mint cDNA synthesis kit, primed by a TRBC-specific oligonucleotide. All cDNA was treated with uracil-DNA glycosylase and then went through a first 18-cycle PCR with the universal primers M1SS and BC2_uni_R. Processing in the source paper ran as follows. For normalization, 1 million high-quality reads were randomly selected from each sample, with every read carrying a distinct molecular identifier. Instead of being binned into consensus sequences, reads that shared molecular identifiers were thrown out. MiTCR, set to a Q25 quality threshold and the strictest error-elimination algorithm, was used for CDR3 identification, clonotype clustering and error correction. A nonparametric unseen species model with Euler transformation was used to estimate lower-bound total TCR beta diversity. Starting from the raw public reads, TCRdb applied fastp trimming at Q25, assembled clones with MiXCR and retained in-frame beta chains. Every CDR3 protein is listed once, alongside the most common genes and DNA of its rows. TCRdb's processing, not the authors' own work, is the source of the V and J calls. The sample table shows about 290,000 distinct CDR3 sequences, and 25% to 30% are seen once. The ten most abundant clones make up around 29% of the sample.

CDR1 MDHEN and CDR2 SYDVKM were looked up in the germline V gene. For this chain, trimming is 6 bases at the V end and 2 bases at the J end, and the number of junction bases without a gene match is 4. Its CDR3 holds 15 amino acids, cysteine through phenylalanine. Kept here is only the CDR3 DNA, which spans 45 bases and is read in frame from base 1. What the research found in general, with its limitations: There was a strong correlation between observed TCR beta diversity and the percentage of naive T cells measured by flow cytometry. As age increased, observed TCR beta diversity per million T cells dropped in a roughly linear way, and a significant reduction was already evident by age 40. Compared with the aged group, the long-lived group had more naive CD4+ T cells, fewer expanded clones and increased TCR diversity, a pattern suggesting age selection. Because donor CMV infection status was unknown, age-related changes in expanded clonotypes were potentially confounded. Because profiling used bulk unsorted PBMCs, naive and antigen-experienced compartments could not be compared conclusively. Estimates of total diversity based on one million sequenced T cells were regarded as lower bounds and as underestimates.

This TCR derives from a woman between 65 and 79 years old in good health. Sequencing was done on a sample of blood. The rearrangement joined TRBV28 to TRBJ2-1; a stretch of 10 junction bases matches TRBD1. The CDR3 protein is CASRSGTGAYNEQFF. DNA sequence: TGTGCCAGCAGATCCGGGACAGGGGCCTACAATGAGCAGTTCTTC.